Listed below are T cell receptor beta chains from one sample, sequenced in a study of T-cell memory formation after mild COVID-19. TCRdb itself ran the 5' RACE reads through MiXCR, one entry per CDR3 protein. The table lists fewer than 250,000 distinct CDR3 sequences, around 27% of them singletons. Sequencing used PBMCs or a T cell subset sorted from them (not recorded which). All receptors come from an adult woman who had mild COVID-19 (a few samples of this study predate the infection). Cell type and time point are not known. CDR3s include the opening cysteine and the closing phenylalanine or tryptophan. The order of the fields is D gene, clone size, V gene, J gene, CDR3 DNA, CDR3 protein. A D gene is named only where the DNA matches it firmly. Some rows have no size entry. The others give once, few or many, or a class for an expanded clone.

TRBD1	few	TRBV7-2	TRBJ2-7	TGTGCCAGCAGCTTAACAAGGGACAGGGGCCCTCGGGAGCAGTACTTC	CASSLTRDRGPREQYF
TRBD1	NA	TRBV7-2	TRBJ2-7	TGTGCCAGCAGCGCAGACAGGGGTAAATCCTACGAGCAGTACTTC	CASSADRGKSYEQYF
TRBD1	NA	TRBV12-3/TRBV12-4	TRBJ2-3	TGTGCCAGCAGTGAAGGGACAGCCCGCACAGATACGCAGTATTTT	CASSEGTARTDTQYF
NA	NA	TRBV20-1	TRBJ1-1	TGCAGTGCAGGAGTTAACACTGAAGCTTTCTTT	CSAGVNTEAFF
TRBD2	NA	TRBV5-5	TRBJ2-2	TGTGCCAGCAGCCCTGGACTAGCGGGCCGGTGGGGCGGGGAGCTGTTTTTT	CASSPGLAGRWGGELFF
TRBD1	many	TRBV5-1	TRBJ1-1	TGCGCCAGCAGCTTACAGGGGGGGACTGAAGCTTTCTTT	CASSLQGGTEAFF
TRBD2	NA	TRBV29-1	TRBJ2-3	TGCAGCATTGCTAGCGGGGGAAGCACAGATACGCAGTATTTT	CSIASGGSTDTQYF
NA	few	TRBV25-1	TRBJ1-2	TGTGCCAGCAGTGAAGAGGACGGTCACTATGGCTACACCTTC	CASSEEDGHYGYTF
NA	NA	TRBV9	TRBJ2-5	TGTGCCAGCAGCGCCCTCGGAGCTCCGGGGCTAGTGGCCCAGTACTTC	CASSALGAPGLVAQYF
NA	many	TRBV14	TRBJ2-3	TGTGCCAGCAGCCAAGAACTGGGGTACACAGATACGCAGTATTTT	CASSQELGYTDTQYF
NA	NA	TRBV5-1	TRBJ2-3	TGCGCCAGCAGCTCCGAGGGCAGCCCCACAGATACGCAGTATTTT	CASSSEGSPTDTQYF
TRBD1	few	TRBV6-5	TRBJ1-1	TGTGCCAGCAGGGACAGGCGGGGGGAAGCTTTCTTT	CASRDRRGEAFF
TRBD1	NA	TRBV5-1	TRBJ2-1	TGCGCCAGCTACCCGGACAGGGGACTATACAATGAGCAGTTCTTC	CASYPDRGLYNEQFF
NA	many	TRBV7-9	TRBJ1-2	TGTGCCAGCAGCTTAGGACATACTCCCGCTCACACCTTC	CASSLGHTPAHTF
TRBD2	NA	TRBV5-5	TRBJ2-1	TGTGCCAGCAGCTCAATAGCGGGGGGGCTTAATGAGCAGTTCTTC	CASSSIAGGLNEQFF
NA	few	TRBV7-3	TRBJ2-7	TGTGCCAGCAGCCCCCAGGGAGGTGGGTCCTACGAGCAGTACTTC	CASSPQGGGSYEQYF
NA	NA	TRBV7-9	TRBJ2-3	TGTGCCAGCAGCTTAGTTGGCACATCAGGCGGCTCCACAACAGATACGCAGTATTTT	CASSLVGTSGGSTTDTQYF
NA	many	TRBV20-1	TRBJ2-7	TGCAGTGCTCAATACCGGGGCCCGGCGGGAGAGCAGTACTTC	CSAQYRGPAGEQYF
NA	few	TRBV5-1	TRBJ2-5	TGCGCCAGCAGCGCGGGACAGACCCTGGGAGAGACCCAGTACTTC	CASSAGQTLGETQYF
NA	few	TRBV24-1	TRBJ2-6	TGTGCCCCGACCCGGAGGGGGCGCGGGGCCAACGTCCTGACTTTC	CAPTRRGRGANVLTF
TRBD1	NA	TRBV15	TRBJ2-2	TGTGCCACCAGCAGGGACAGGGCGGCCGGGGAGCTGTTTTTT	CATSRDRAAGELFF
NA	NA	TRBV11-3	TRBJ2-1	TGTGCCAGCAGCTTCGGCCTAGCCCTGGAGAGCTCCTACAATGAGCAGTTCTTC	CASSFGLALESSYNEQFF
NA	many	TRBV10-3	TRBJ2-3	TGTGCCATCAGTGAGAGGGGGGCGCGCGATACGCAGTATTTT	CAISERGARDTQYF
NA	once	TRBV7-3	TRBJ2-5	TGTGCCAGCAGCTTAACCTCAGCTTCGGGGGAGACCCAGTACTTC	CASSLTSASGETQYF
NA	NA	TRBV4-3	TRBJ2-3	TGCGCCAGCAGCCAAGCCGGGGACCGCACAGATACGCAGTATTTT	CASSQAGDRTDTQYF